This passage covers 25 T cell receptor beta chains from one sample sequenced in a study of CD8 T cells in ankylosing spondylitis. General study points: A TCR beta motif of roughly 8 highly homologous variants appeared characteristic of ankylosing spondylitis blood.

Which antigens these TCRs recognize remains unknown. TCRdb processed the 5' RACE reads anew with MiXCR; each CDR3 protein has one entry. The sample lists approximately 440,000 distinct CDR3 sequences; under 20% were seen once. The sample comprised blood, either unsorted or a sorted T cell fraction (not recorded which). The receptors originated from a male donor with ankylosing spondylitis.

The rearrangement joins TRBV2 to TRBJ2-7; either TRBD1 or TRBD2 may supply D (5 bases each). Trimming shortened V by 4 bases and J by 4 bases, and 14 bases separated the two germline ends. Per the germline V gene, CDR1 is SNHLY and CDR2 is FYNNEI. The CDR3 totals 14 residues. The CDR3 loop is CASSGGQGGYEQYF. The CDR3 DNA reads as TGTGCCAGCAGTGGCGGGCAGGGTGGATACGAGCAGTACTTC.

This clonotype has a handful of counts. The chain is built from TRBV20-1 and TRBJ2-7; tentative D call: TRBD2 (5 bases). With 3 bases removed from V and 9 bases from J, the gap between germline ends came to 18 bases. The CDR3 has 13 amino acids. Germline values: CDR1 DFQATT, CDR2 SNEGSKA (reference sequence). The CDR3 DNA reads TGCAGTGCTAGCGGACTCGACACTACGTTGCAGTACTTC. Protein product: CSASGLDTTLQYF.

This clonotype came up a few times. The chain joins TRBV4-3 to TRBJ2-1, with 7 bases fitting TRBD1. Germline CDR1 and CDR2: LGHNA and YSLEER. V dropped 4 bases and J dropped 7; count of bases not matched to a gene: 13. The CDR3 has 16 residues. As DNA, the CDR3 is TGCGCCAGCAGCCCAGGGGGAACTCCCAGGGCTAATGAGCAGTTCTTC. Its translation is CASSPGGTPRANEQFF.

This clonotype was detected a few times. V is TRBV2 and J is TRBJ1-5, with TRBD1 identical over 8 bases. Germline CDR1 SNHLY, CDR2 FYNNEI. The CDR3 spans 16 residues. The trim removed 6 bases at V and 4 bases at J, leaving 11 bases unmatched. DNA of the CDR3: TGTGCCAGCAGCCCCCTCGGGACAGGACTAAATCAGCCCCAGCATTTT. Translated, it gives CASSPLGTGLNQPQHF.

The sample holds a few counts of this clonotype. V is TRBV28 and J is TRBJ1-1; 7 nucleotides match TRBD1. The CDR3 has 15 amino acids. J was trimmed by 1 base and V by 6 bases; bases with no gene match: 8. Germline loops: CDR1 MDHEN, CDR2 SYDVKM. The CDR3 region has the DNA TGTGCCAGCAGGATACCGGGACAGCCGAACACTGAAGCTTTCTTT. Translation gives CASRIPGQPNTEAFF.

Only a few counts were recorded for this clonotype. V gene TRBV5-1 combines with J gene TRBJ2-1; tentatively, D is TRBD1 or TRBD2 (5 bases each). V dropped 2 bases and J dropped 8 bases, with 14 bases sitting between them. The length of the CDR3 is 14 residues. CDR1 is SGHRS and CDR2 is YFSETQ in the germline V gene. The CDR3 reads CASSFLGERYEQFF. The CDR3 DNA follows: TGCGCCAGCAGCTTCTTGGGGGAGCGGTATGAGCAGTTCTTC.

V and J are TRBV5-6 and TRBJ2-3, with D possibly TRBD2 on 6 matching bases. V dropped 0 bases and J dropped 1 base, with 12 bases sitting between them. Germline V gives CDR1 SGHDT, CDR2 YYEEEE. There are 16 residues in the CDR3. CDR3 nucleotides: TGTGCCAGCAGCTTGGGTCCCCAGCGGGGCACAGATACGCAGTATTTT. Its protein is CASSLGPQRGTDTQYF.

The chain has TRBV11-2 and TRBJ1-1; D is undetermined. The CDR3 loop spans 12 amino acids. Per germline, CDR1 SGHAT and CDR2 FQNNGV. V was cut by 0 bases and J by 4 bases, with 3 bases left in between. This chain's CDR3 is CASSLDATEAFF. The CDR3 DNA sequence: TGTGCCAGCAGCTTAGACGCCACTGAAGCTTTCTTT.

V usage is TRBV7-2 and J usage is TRBJ2-7, with TRBD2 identical over 8 bases. The CDR3 is 14 residues long. In germline, CDR1 is SGHTA, CDR2 FQGNSA. Trimming cost V 1 base and J 6 bases; bases outside gene matches: 5. CDR3 nucleotides: TGTGCCAGCAGCTTAGGACGGGGGGGGGCCGAGCAGTACTTC. This sequence encodes CASSLGRGGAEQYF.

A few counts support this clonotype. The chain employs TRBV11-2 and TRBJ2-3; 8 bases align to TRBD2. Germline V CDR1 and CDR2: SGHAT, FQNNGV. The CDR3 totals 16 residues. Germline trimming cut 3 bases from V and 0 bases from J; bases unmatched to any gene: 5. CDR3 residues: CASSLNSGTSTDTQYF. The CDR3 coding sequence is TGTGCCAGCAGCTTGAATAGCGGGACTAGCACAGATACGCAGTATTTT.

A few counts support this clonotype. The chain uses TRBV7-2 and TRBJ2-1; 10 nucleotides match TRBD2. Per the germline V gene, CDR1 is SGHTA and CDR2 is FQGNSA. There are 18 residues in the CDR3. Unmatched junction bases numbered 5, after V lost 0 bases and J lost 0 bases. In DNA form, the CDR3 reads TGTGCCAGCAGCTTAGCGCCCAGCGGGGGGGGCTCCTACAATGAGCAGTTCTTC. Its translation: CASSLAPSGGGSYNEQFF.

This clonotype was picked up a small number of times. This chain links TRBV6-5 with TRBJ1-3; D unclear. CDR3 length equals 11 residues. CDR1 is MNHEY and CDR2 is SVGAGI in the germline V gene. With 4 bases removed from V and 3 bases from J, the gap between germline ends came to 1 base. The CDR3 sequence: CASSFGNTIYF. The CDR3 DNA reads as TGTGCCAGCAGTTTTGGAAACACCATATATTTT.

In DNA, the CDR3 is TGTGCCAGCGGGGGGAGCAAGTTGGGTTACACTGAAGCTTTCTTT. This translates into CASGGSKLGYTEAFF. The chain links TRBV9 to TRBJ1-1; possible D gene TRBD1, 5 bases. This CDR3 has 15 amino acids. Germline loops: CDR1 SGDLS, CDR2 YYNGEE. Trimming took off 7 bases at V and 3 bases at J, with 19 bases between the two ends.

The chain couples TRBV18 to TRBJ2-1; unclear D gene. V lost 3 bases and J lost 8, with 5 bases in between. Germline assignment: CDR1 KGHSH and CDR2 LQKENI. The CDR3 runs 11 residues. The CDR3 reads CASSPGDEQFF. In nucleotides, the CDR3 is TGTGCCAGCTCACCTGGGGATGAGCAGTTCTTC.

V usage is TRBV28 and J usage is TRBJ1-2, with 7 bases lining up with TRBD1. Germline V gene sequence: CDR1 MDHEN, CDR2 SYDVKM. The CDR3 length is 13 residues. Trimming removed 6 bases from V and 4 bases from J; junction bases left unmatched: 5. The CDR3 is CASSSGGFYGYTF. CDR3 coding DNA: TGTGCCAGCAGCTCAGGGGGGTTCTATGGCTACACCTTC.

Written as DNA, the CDR3 is TGCGCCAGCAGCCAGTACGTTTACGACTCCTACGAGCAGTACTTC. Encoded protein: CASSQYVYDSYEQYF. The chain recombines TRBV4-1 with TRBJ2-7; D ambiguous. CDR1 is MGHRA, CDR2 YSYEKL, per germline. V was shortened by 3 bases and J by 0 bases, with 12 bases between the two germline ends. CDR3 length: 15 amino acids.

The chain has TRBV11-3 and TRBJ2-1; 7 bases agree with TRBD2. The V and J ends lost 1 base and 4 bases, in that order; junction bases with no gene match: 7. This CDR3 region has 16 residues. Germline-derived CDR1 and CDR2 are SGHNT and YENEEA. As DNA, the CDR3 is TGTGCCAGCAGCTTAGGGGTTTCTAGCGGTTACAATGAGCAGTTCTTC. Translating it yields CASSLGVSSGYNEQFF.

This clonotype occurred a few times. V usage is TRBV12-3 or TRBV12-4 and J usage is TRBJ2-1, with D unclear. The length of the CDR3 is 14 residues. The ends were cut back, 1 base at V and 7 bases at J, with 11 bases in the middle. The CDR3 loop is CASSLGRYENEQFF. The CDR3 bases are TGTGCCAGCAGTTTAGGGCGTTATGAGAATGAGCAGTTCTTC.

The chain uses TRBV2 and TRBJ2-7; 11 bases line up with TRBD1. The V segment lost 5 bases and the J segment 6 bases; nucleotides outside the gene matches: 9. CDR1 is SNHLY and CDR2 is FYNNEI in the germline V gene. The CDR3 loop spans 15 amino acids. CDR3 in amino acids: CASSIAQGQGVEQYF. The CDR3 bases are TGTGCCAGCAGTATCGCGCAGGGACAGGGGGTCGAGCAGTACTTC. The complete variable domain, with remaining parts taken from reference TRBV2 and TRBJ2-7, reads EPEVTQTPSHQVTQMGQEVILRCVPISNHLYFYWYRQILGQKVEFLVSFYNNEISEKSEIFDDQFSVERPDGSNFTLKIRSTKLEDSAMYFCASSIAQGQGVEQYFGPGTRLTVT.

This clonotype was counted once. The V call is TRBV4-2, the J call TRBJ1-2, with a possible D match to TRBD1 (6 bases). Germline assignment: CDR1 LGHNA and CDR2 YNFKEQ. This CDR3 has 15 amino acids. The ends were cut back, 3 bases at V and 6 bases at J, with 17 bases in the middle. The CDR3 DNA is TGTGCCAGCAGCCATCCCGACAGGTCGGGGGATGGCTACACCTTC. Its protein is CASSHPDRSGDGYTF.

This clonotype came up a few times. V gene TRBV6-1 combines with J gene TRBJ1-1, with 10 bases lining up with TRBD1. Losses at the gene ends were 4 bases for V and 5 bases for J; bases not matched to a gene: 4. The CDR3 totals 14 residues. The V gene's germline CDR1 is MNHNS and CDR2 SASEGT. DNA of the CDR3: TGTGCCAGCAGTGTAAGGACAGGGGGGACTGAAGCTTTCTTT. Amino acids: CASSVRTGGTEAFF.

The rearrangement joins TRBV24-1 to TRBJ1-5; 7 bases line up with TRBD1. The ends lost 9 bases at V and 2 bases at J; junction bases unmatched: 12. The CDR3 is made up of 16 amino acids. Germline assignment: CDR1 KGHDR and CDR2 SFDVKD. CDR3 protein: CATQARGLQGNQPQHF. In DNA form, the CDR3 reads TGTGCCACCCAGGCCAGGGGGTTACAGGGCAATCAGCCCCAGCATTTT.

This clonotype showed up just a few times. The chain joins TRBV6-1 to TRBJ2-3, with TRBD2 matching over 12 bases. CDR1 is MNHNS, CDR2 SASEGT, per germline. V was clipped by 8 bases and J by 4 bases; unmatched bases: 7. This CDR3 has 15 amino acids. In nucleotides, the CDR3 is TGTGCCAGCCTGACTAGCGGGAGATCGTCAGATACGCAGTATTTT. Its protein product is CASLTSGRSSDTQYF.

In its sample, this clonotype was seen a few times. V usage is TRBV24-1 and J usage is TRBJ2-3; 7 bases match TRBD1. The germline V gene encodes CDR1 KGHDR and CDR2 SFDVKD. This CDR3 has 15 residues. V shed 2 bases, J shed 5 bases, and the junction held 6 bases outside the gene matches. In DNA form, the CDR3 reads TGTGCCACCAGTGATTCAGGGGACAGTAAAGATACGCAGTATTTT. It encodes CATSDSGDSKDTQYF.

The chain links TRBV5-1 to TRBJ1-1; no clear D gene. CDR1 and CDR2 from the germline V gene are SGHRS and YFSETQ. This CDR3 spans 14 amino acids. V gave up 4 bases and J gave up 1 base, with 11 bases separating them. The CDR3 coding sequence is TGCGCCAGCAGCCCCGGGAGTCCGAACACTGAAGCTTTCTTT. This codes for CASSPGSPNTEAFF.